This is a list of T cell receptor beta chains from one sample in a study of shared clonotypes between healthy human individuals. The table came from immunoSEQ multiplex PCR; TCRdb's copy has only in-frame clones and leaves some out. This sample has 2 million or so clones, with approximately 94% found just once. Input material: naive CD8+ T cells sorted from blood. All receptors derive from a young man in good health. Each CDR3 is given with its conserved first and last residue. The D gene is left open where the match is weak. The size entry is marked missing in some rows and otherwise reads once, few, many or a size class.

D gene: .; clone size: .; V gene: TRBV4-2; J gene: TRBJ1-4; CDR3 protein: CASSQVSGADEKLFF; CDR3 DNA: TGTGCCAGCAGCCAAGTCTCGGGGGCGGATGAAAAACTGTTTTTT
D gene: .; clone size: .; V gene: TRBV16; J gene: TRBJ1-1; CDR3 protein: CASNKGTTGAEAFF; CDR3 DNA: TGTGCCAGCAACAAAGGCACGACTGGCGCTGAAGCTTTCTTT
D gene: TRBD2; clone size: .; V gene: TRBV7-7; J gene: TRBJ2-7; CDR3 protein: CASSLAAGASEQYF; CDR3 DNA: TGTGCTAGCAGCTTAGCAGCGGGAGCTTCCGAGCAGTACTTC
D gene: TRBD1; clone size: once; V gene: TRBV2; J gene: TRBJ2-7; CDR3 protein: CASSDPGTGYHEQYF; CDR3 DNA: TGTGCCAGCAGTGACCCCGGGACAGGGTACCACGAGCAGTACTTC
D gene: .; clone size: once; V gene: TRBV7-9; J gene: TRBJ2-2; CDR3 protein: CASEGYTGELFF; CDR3 DNA: TGTGCCAGTGAGGGATACACCGGGGAGCTGTTTTTT
D gene: TRBD1; clone size: .; V gene: TRBV5-1; J gene: TRBJ2-7; CDR3 protein: CASSLDGTGNGYEQYF; CDR3 DNA: TGCGCCAGCAGCTTGGATGGGACAGGGAATGGGTACGAGCAGTACTTC
D gene: TRBD1; clone size: .; V gene: TRBV2; J gene: TRBJ2-7; CDR3 protein: CASSLGQGLYEQYF; CDR3 DNA: TGTGCCAGCAGTCTAGGACAGGGATTATACGAGCAGTACTTC
D gene: .; clone size: once; V gene: TRBV27; J gene: TRBJ1-5; CDR3 protein: CASSLWAEGNQPQHF; CDR3 DNA: TGTGCCAGCAGTTTATGGGCGGAGGGCAATCAGCCCCAGCATTTT
D gene: .; clone size: .; V gene: TRBV9; J gene: TRBJ2-7; CDR3 protein: CASSDGPGYEQYF; CDR3 DNA: TGTGCCAGCAGCGACGGCCCGGGCTACGAGCAGTACTTC
D gene: .; clone size: .; V gene: TRBV2; J gene: TRBJ2-3; CDR3 protein: CASSEAGRGGTDTQYF; CDR3 DNA: TGTGCCAGCAGTGAAGCGGGCAGGGGTGGTACAGATACGCAGTATTTT
D gene: .; clone size: .; V gene: TRBV7-2; J gene: TRBJ2-7; CDR3 protein: CASSLGDSTTYEQYF; CDR3 DNA: TGTGCCAGCAGCTTAGGCGACTCGACGACCTACGAGCAGTACTTC
D gene: TRBD1; clone size: .; V gene: TRBV5-5; J gene: TRBJ2-7; CDR3 protein: CASSSTGYEQYF; CDR3 DNA: TGTGCCAGCAGCTCGACAGGGTACGAGCAGTACTTC
D gene: .; clone size: .; V gene: TRBV7-9; J gene: TRBJ2-3; CDR3 protein: CASSPYRGGGDTQYF; CDR3 DNA: TGTGCCAGCAGCCCGTACAGGGGAGGCGGAGATACGCAGTATTTT
D gene: TRBD1; clone size: once; V gene: TRBV29-1; J gene: TRBJ1-1; CDR3 protein: CSVDGLQGGNTEAFF; CDR3 DNA: TGCAGCGTCGATGGACTGCAGGGGGGAAACACTGAAGCTTTCTTT
D gene: TRBD1; clone size: .; V gene: TRBV27; J gene: TRBJ1-2; CDR3 protein: CASSPDREYGYTF; CDR3 DNA: TGTGCCAGCAGTCCCGACAGGGAGTATGGCTACACCTTC
D gene: .; clone size: .; V gene: TRBV28; J gene: TRBJ2-4; CDR3 protein: CASSWGSEGNIQYF; CDR3 DNA: TGTGCCAGCAGTTGGGGGAGTGAGGGAAACATTCAGTACTTC
D gene: .; clone size: .; V gene: TRBV28; J gene: TRBJ1-1; CDR3 protein: CASSLRDDTEAFF; CDR3 DNA: TGTGCCAGCAGTTTGAGGGACGACACTGAAGCTTTCTTT
D gene: .; clone size: few; V gene: TRBV15; J gene: TRBJ1-6; CDR3 protein: CATSRVGGYNSPLHF; CDR3 DNA: TGTGCCACCAGCAGAGTGGGGGGATATAATTCACCCCTCCACTTT
D gene: TRBD2; clone size: once; V gene: TRBV28; J gene: TRBJ2-7; CDR3 protein: CASSLAGGTHEQYF; CDR3 DNA: TGTGCCAGCAGTTTAGCGGGGGGGACCCACGAGCAGTACTTC
D gene: .; clone size: .; V gene: TRBV4-1; J gene: TRBJ2-2; CDR3 protein: CASTSQRGELFF; CDR3 DNA: TGCGCCAGCACTTCCCAGCGGGGGGAGCTGTTTTTT
D gene: .; clone size: few; V gene: TRBV21-1; J gene: TRBJ1-1; CDR3 protein: CASSKARLEAFF; CDR3 DNA: TGTGCCAGCAGCAAAGCGCGACTTGAAGCTTTCTTT
D gene: TRBD1; clone size: .; V gene: TRBV27; J gene: TRBJ1-1; CDR3 protein: CASSLTGGFTEAFF; CDR3 DNA: TGTGCCAGCAGTCTAACAGGGGGCTTCACTGAAGCTTTCTTT
D gene: TRBD2; clone size: .; V gene: TRBV5-4; J gene: TRBJ2-5; CDR3 protein: CASSPSRLAGGETQYF; CDR3 DNA: TGTGCCAGCAGCCCGTCCAGACTAGCGGGAGGAGAGACCCAGTACTTC
D gene: TRBD1; clone size: once; V gene: TRBV4-1; J gene: TRBJ1-4; CDR3 protein: CASSQAGRTGGFEKLFF; CDR3 DNA: TGCGCCAGCAGCCAAGCTGGTAGGACAGGGGGGTTCGAAAAACTGTTTTTT
D gene: .; clone size: .; V gene: TRBV29-1; J gene: TRBJ1-2; CDR3 protein: CSVEDNINYGYTF; CDR3 DNA: TGCAGCGTTGAAGATAACATTAACTATGGCTACACCTTC
D gene: .; clone size: .; V gene: TRBV11-3; J gene: TRBJ1-5; CDR3 protein: CASSLYWGWGKNSNQPQHF; CDR3 DNA: TGTGCCAGCAGCTTATACTGGGGATGGGGTAAGAATAGCAATCAGCCCCAGCATTTT
D gene: TRBD1; clone size: .; V gene: TRBV14; J gene: TRBJ1-1; CDR3 protein: CASSQGQGANTEAFF; CDR3 DNA: TGTGCCAGCAGCCAGGGCCAGGGGGCGAACACTGAAGCTTTCTTT
D gene: .; clone size: .; V gene: TRBV28; J gene: TRBJ2-2; CDR3 protein: CASSSTPTNTGELFF; CDR3 DNA: TGTGCCAGCAGTTCGACGCCGACCAACACCGGGGAGCTGTTTTTT
D gene: TRBD2; clone size: .; V gene: TRBV5-8; J gene: TRBJ2-2; CDR3 protein: CASSDGTSVGGELFF; CDR3 DNA: TGTGCCAGCAGCGACGGGACTAGCGTCGGCGGGGAGCTGTTTTTT
D gene: .; clone size: .; V gene: TRBV5-4; J gene: TRBJ2-7; CDR3 protein: CASSFGGSYEQYF; CDR3 DNA: TGTGCCAGCAGCTTCGGGGGTTCCTACGAGCAGTACTTC
D gene: .; clone size: .; V gene: TRBV9; J gene: TRBJ2-3; CDR3 protein: CASSVDGSTDTQYF; CDR3 DNA: TGTGCCAGCAGCGTAGACGGAAGCACAGATACGCAGTATTTT
D gene: TRBD2; clone size: .; V gene: TRBV5-8; J gene: TRBJ2-3; CDR3 protein: CASSLAEVTGLATDTQYF; CDR3 DNA: TGTGCCAGCAGCTTGGCCGAGGTAACGGGACTAGCAACAGATACGCAGTATTTT
D gene: TRBD1; clone size: .; V gene: TRBV7-9; J gene: TRBJ1-1; CDR3 protein: CASRDPGGTEAFF; CDR3 DNA: TGTGCCAGCAGGGATCCAGGGGGCACTGAAGCTTTCTTT
D gene: .; clone size: .; V gene: TRBV7-3; J gene: TRBJ1-4; CDR3 protein: CASSPATDHNEKLFF; CDR3 DNA: TGTGCCAGCAGCCCGGCGACAGACCATAATGAAAAACTGTTTTTT
D gene: TRBD1; clone size: .; V gene: TRBV28; J gene: TRBJ2-5; CDR3 protein: CASSFFQGAETQYF; CDR3 DNA: TGTGCCAGCAGTTTTTTCCAGGGGGCGGAGACCCAGTACTTC
D gene: .; clone size: .; V gene: TRBV14; J gene: TRBJ2-5; CDR3 protein: CASSQGRSQETQYF; CDR3 DNA: TGTGCCAGCAGCCAAGGCAGGAGCCAAGAGACCCAGTACTTC
D gene: TRBD1; clone size: .; V gene: TRBV5-4; J gene: TRBJ1-2; CDR3 protein: CASSTGTGANYGYTF; CDR3 DNA: TGTGCCAGCAGCACCGGGACAGGGGCTAACTATGGCTACACCTTC
D gene: TRBD2; clone size: .; V gene: TRBV5-1; J gene: TRBJ2-7; CDR3 protein: CASSAVGGVAYEQYF; CDR3 DNA: TGCGCCAGCAGTGCTGTCGGGGGGGTTGCCTACGAGCAGTACTTC
D gene: .; clone size: .; V gene: TRBV29-1; J gene: TRBJ1-4; CDR3 protein: CSVMGGEKLFF; CDR3 DNA: TGCAGCGTGATGGGGGGTGAAAAACTGTTTTTT
D gene: .; clone size: .; V gene: TRBV4-1; J gene: TRBJ2-1; CDR3 protein: CASSPRYSSYNEQFF; CDR3 DNA: TGCGCCAGCAGCCCACGCTATAGCTCCTACAATGAGCAGTTCTTC
D gene: TRBD1; clone size: .; V gene: TRBV30; J gene: TRBJ2-5; CDR3 protein: CAWSPGTEETQYF; CDR3 DNA: TGTGCCTGGAGCCCAGGGACAGAAGAGACCCAGTACTTC
D gene: .; clone size: .; V gene: TRBV6-6; J gene: TRBJ1-5; CDR3 protein: CASSDRAPGQPQHF; CDR3 DNA: TGTGCCAGCAGCGACCGGGCCCCGGGTCAGCCCCAGCATTTT
D gene: .; clone size: .; V gene: TRBV19; J gene: TRBJ1-6; CDR3 protein: CASSPQLGSPLHF; CDR3 DNA: TGTGCCAGTAGCCCCCAATTGGGGTCACCCCTCCACTTT
D gene: .; clone size: .; V gene: TRBV2; J gene: TRBJ2-5; CDR3 protein: CASSPEFQETQYF; CDR3 DNA: TGTGCCAGCAGCCCAGAATTCCAAGAGACCCAGTACTTC
D gene: .; clone size: .; V gene: TRBV11-2; J gene: TRBJ2-7; CDR3 protein: CASSFQQTYEQYF; CDR3 DNA: TGTGCCAGCAGCTTTCAGCAGACCTACGAGCAGTACTTC
D gene: .; clone size: .; V gene: TRBV4-2; J gene: TRBJ1-1; CDR3 protein: CASSQDGTLMNTEAFF; CDR3 DNA: TGTGCCAGCAGCCAAGATGGGACCCTAATGAACACTGAAGCTTTCTTT
D gene: .; clone size: .; V gene: TRBV9; J gene: TRBJ2-1; CDR3 protein: CASSVDYPAYNEQFF; CDR3 DNA: TGTGCCAGCAGCGTAGACTACCCAGCCTACAATGAGCAGTTCTTC